This T cell receptor (beta chain) was recovered during a study of response to subunit inactivated influenza vaccine. Study findings and constraints: It was the authors' suggestion that each seasonal influenza vaccination recruits few new T cells.

The CDR3 loop spans 15 amino acids. The J segment lost 8 bases and the V segment lost 6 bases, leaving 15 bases of the junction unmatched. In this sample, this clonotype turned up many times. Its antigen is as yet unknown. Each CDR3 protein is one row after TCRdb ran MiXCR on the RT-PCR reads. The sample includes roughly 700,000 distinct CDR3 sequences, roughly 13% of them seen just once. The sequenced sample was PBMCs from blood, obtained roughly 2 weeks before vaccination. The rearrangement links TRBV12-3 or TRBV12-4 to TRBJ1-1; 7 bases match TRBD1. The sequence was obtained from a man aged 50 to 59 who received an inactivated influenza vaccine. The DNA for the CDR3 is TGTGCCAGCAGCTCAAACCGACAGGGTGGTGAGGAAGCTTTCTTT. Protein: CASSSNRQGGEEAFF.